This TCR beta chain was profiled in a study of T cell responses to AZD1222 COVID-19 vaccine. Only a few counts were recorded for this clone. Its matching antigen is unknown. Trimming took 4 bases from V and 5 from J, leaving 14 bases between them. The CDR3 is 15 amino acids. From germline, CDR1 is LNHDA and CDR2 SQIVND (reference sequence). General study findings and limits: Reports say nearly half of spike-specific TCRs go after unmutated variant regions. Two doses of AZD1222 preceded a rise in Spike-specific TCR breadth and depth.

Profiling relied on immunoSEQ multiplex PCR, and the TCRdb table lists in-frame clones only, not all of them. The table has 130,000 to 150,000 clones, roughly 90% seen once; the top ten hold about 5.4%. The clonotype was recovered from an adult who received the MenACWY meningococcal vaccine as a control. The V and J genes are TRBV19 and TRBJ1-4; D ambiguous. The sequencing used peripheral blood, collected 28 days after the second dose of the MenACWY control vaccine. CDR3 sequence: CASSRSGSENEKLFF. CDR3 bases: TGTGCCAGTAGTAGGTCGGGATCAGAAAATGAAAAACTGTTTTTT.